This record concerns one T cell receptor (beta chain) sequence. The source of the sample is a study of blood T cell repertoires in COVID-19. Across the whole study: Samples taken during acute and convalescent COVID-19 were collected in the United States, Italy and Spain. PBMCs, B-cell-depleted T cells, or T cells were the source of the cDNA or gDNA that made up the material.

Authors' methods: From reference gene primer amplification, estimates of nucleated cell counts were derived. The data were produced by immunoSEQ multiplex PCR, yet TCRdb's version contains in-frame clones alone and is incomplete. Clone size and V and J calls were adopted from that table, with D and trimming inferred from the DNA. This sample has approximately 130,000 clones, with roughly 72% found just once. CDR1 is MGHRA, CDR2 YSYEKL, per germline. The CDR3 runs to 17 residues. V shed 3 bases and J 2 bases; nucleotides not matched to a gene: 9. The sequence came from a human donor in a cohort sampled during active COVID-19. Sequences were obtained from peripheral blood. V is TRBV4-1 and J is TRBJ2-5; the match to TRBD2 covers 10 bases. CDR3 region: CASSHPGLAVLQETQYF. The CDR3 coding sequence is TGCGCCAGCAGCCATCCCGGACTAGCGGTACTACAAGAGACCCAGTACTTC.